The clone carrying this TCR beta chain was counted between two and nine times. The antigen remains undetermined. These data come from a study of human T cells and chemical hapten exposure. The study, taken as a whole, reports: PT1 expanded TCR counts correlated positively with patch test score. Significantly more large CDR3 similarity clusters arose among expanded TCRs than among controls.

Between the trimmed V and J ends, which lost 6 bases and 7 bases, there was a span of 9 bases. Germline loops: CDR1 DFQATT, CDR2 SNEGSKA (reference sequence). The CDR3 has 10 amino acids. Time point described: patch test 1, 2 weeks after DPC sensitization. Stated treatment: therapeutic diphenylcyclopropenone sensitization with weekly scalp DPC. Patch tests were applied only after blood draws. Original processing methods: Over 95,000 TCRs per sample was the median, with a range of roughly 20,000 to 750,000. TCRdb analysed the RACE reads with MiXCR anew, one entry per CDR3 protein. Clone size and V and J calls follow TCRdb, not the original study. Of approximately 77,000 distinct CDR3 sequences listed, 7.5% to 9.5% were seen once; the top ten hold under 2%.

V is TRBV20-1 and J is TRBJ1-1; no clear D gene. Sample: whole blood, taken in connection with sensitization to the hapten diphenylcyclopropenone (DPC). The receptor comes from a woman aged 25 to 39 with alopecia areata. Some clones in this sample may be carry-over from other donors' samples. In DNA, the CDR3 is TGCAGTGCCTGGACGGATGAAGCTTTCTTT. Protein sequence: CSAWTDEAFF.